Given below is one T cell receptor beta chain in context. Its antigen remains unidentified. Germline loops: CDR1 LGHNA, CDR2 YSLEER. Trimming took off 2 bases at V and 12 bases at J, with 15 bases between the two ends. This CDR3 is 13 amino acids long. This sample was included in a study of human T cells and chemical hapten exposure. Study outcomes and limitations: DPC sensitization produced no change in TCRs with frequency above 1 in 1000. Expanded TCRs produced significantly more large CDR3 similarity clusters than controls did.

In the study's own analysis: Samples held a median of around 96,000 TCRs, range roughly 20,000–700,000. TCRdb re-called the RACE reads with MiXCR, one entry per CDR3 protein. These V and J calls originate from TCRdb's pipeline instead of the authors' own analysis. The sample has about 160,000 distinct CDR3 sequences, 28% seen once. The time point: patch test 3, about 24 weeks after DPC sensitization. The sample's treatment: therapeutic diphenylcyclopropenone sensitization with weekly scalp DPC. People who gave samples had alopecia, were 18 to 70 years old, and were suitable for DPC. This clonotype originated in a woman aged 18-29 years with alopecia areata. Some clones in this sample may be carry-over from other donors' samples. Sequencing was performed on whole blood, taken in connection with sensitization to the hapten diphenylcyclopropenone (DPC). The genes are TRBV4-3 and TRBJ2-3; possibly TRBD2 for D (7 bases). The CDR3 sequence is CASSQLRAGAQYF. The CDR3 nucleotides are TGCGCCAGCAGCCAACTTAGGGCGGGGGCTCAGTATTTT.